This is a list of T cell receptor beta chains from one sample in a study of cytomegalovirus exposure and HLA in healthy donors. Clones were sequenced by immunoSEQ multiplex PCR, and TCRdb holds only the in-frame ones, with some missing. The sample consists of about 95,000 clones, just over 70% of them appearing once. Sequences were obtained from PBMCs. Receptors originate from a man aged 60-69 years in good health and CMV-seronegative. The CDR3 runs from the conserved cysteine through the conserved F or W. A D gene is named only where the DNA matches it firmly. Not all rows give a size; the values are once, few, many and, for expanded clones, a class.

clone_size	v_call	j_call	d_call	cdr3_nt	cdr3_aa
NA	TRBV19	TRBJ2-3	NA	TGTGCCAGTAGTACCGCGGGGCGGCCCACAGATACGCAGTATTTT	CASSTAGRPTDTQYF
NA	TRBV30	TRBJ2-1	NA	TGTGCCTGGAGGCGGGTCAATGAGCAGTTCTTC	CAWRRVNEQFF
NA	TRBV7-9	TRBJ1-4	TRBD1	TGTGCCAGCAGCTTAGTTGGCTCGACAGGGGGAAAACTGTTTTTT	CASSLVGSTGGKLFF
NA	TRBV11-3	TRBJ1-6	NA	TGTGCCAGCAGCTCTATTCTTGCCCCGGGAGACCGCTATTTGGAATCACCCCTCCACTTT	CASSSILAPGDRYLESPLHF
NA	TRBV29-1	TRBJ2-1	NA	TGCAGCGTTGAAAACAGCGGAAATTACAATGAGCAGTTCTTC	CSVENSGNYNEQFF
few	TRBV5-1	TRBJ2-7	TRBD1	TGCGCCAGCAGTCAGACAGGGGGGGACTCCTACGAGCAGTACTTC	CASSQTGGDSYEQYF
NA	TRBV5-1	TRBJ2-2	NA	TGCGCCAGCAATGGTGGCGGGCAGACCGGGGAGCTGTTTTTT	CASNGGGQTGELFF
NA	TRBV2	TRBJ2-5	NA	TGTGCCAGCAGAACGGACAGCTACCAAGAGACCCAGTACTTC	CASRTDSYQETQYF
NA	TRBV9	TRBJ1-2	NA	TGTGCCAGCAGCGAGACGAACAGGGTGGGCGGCTACACCTTC	CASSETNRVGGYTF
NA	TRBV7-5	TRBJ2-3	NA	TGTGCCAGAAGCCCCGACAAACCACCTAGCACAGATACGCAGTATTTT	CARSPDKPPSTDTQYF
NA	TRBV7-2	TRBJ1-5	NA	TGTGCCAGCAGCTTCTCTAACATAGGGGGTCAGCCCCAGCATTTT	CASSFSNIGGQPQHF
few	TRBV6-5	TRBJ2-3	NA	TGTGCCAGCAGTTACTCACTTAGAATCTCAGATACGCAGTATTTT	CASSYSLRISDTQYF
few	TRBV11-2	TRBJ2-3	NA	TGTGCCAGCAGCTTAGTTGCGGTGCTCGATACGCAGTATTTT	CASSLVAVLDTQYF
NA	TRBV28	TRBJ2-3	NA	TGTGCCAGCAGTTTGGGGACTCAGGCATACACAGATACGCAGTATTTT	CASSLGTQAYTDTQYF
NA	TRBV29-1	TRBJ2-7	NA	TGCAGCGTTGAATCCACAGGGTCTGCTGTGGAGGAGCAGTACTTC	CSVESTGSAVEEQYF
once	TRBV6-1	TRBJ1-2	NA	TGTGCCAGCAGTGATGCAGGGGCCTATGGCTACACCTTC	CASSDAGAYGYTF
NA	TRBV15	TRBJ2-7	TRBD1	TGTGCCACCAGCAGAGGACAGGGTTCCTACGAGCAGTACTTC	CATSRGQGSYEQYF
few	TRBV6-5	TRBJ2-4	NA	TGTGCCAGCAGCCCCAGGGTGAGGGCCAAAAACATTCAGTACTTC	CASSPRVRAKNIQYF
NA	TRBV4-2	TRBJ1-5	TRBD1	TGTGCCAGCAGCCAACTCATCCGGGACAGACCTTATAGCAATCAGCCCCAGCATTTT	CASSQLIRDRPYSNQPQHF
NA	TRBV7-2	TRBJ2-7	NA	TGTGCCAGCAGCTTAGGAGATAGGCGGTACGAGCAGTACTTC	CASSLGDRRYEQYF